This TCR beta chain originates from a study of cytomegalovirus exposure and HLA in healthy donors. V lost 5 bases, J lost 1 base, and 14 bases lay in between. Germline V gives CDR1 ENHRY, CDR2 SYGVKD. The CDR3 loop spans 15 amino acids. The study's findings and limits: Accurate prediction of most subjects' HLA-A and HLA-B alleles from TCR beta sequences was reported.

Points on this clone: Its specificity is unknown.

13 Jbeta primers and 60 Vbeta primers were used for the PCR. Libraries were prepared by immunoSEQ multiplex PCR; TCRdb keeps only in-frame clonotypes and omits some of them. Reported are more than 65,000 clones; the ten largest clones contain approximately 2.7%. The material sequenced was PBMCs. This receptor was taken from a man in his forties or fifties in good health and CMV-seronegative. V usage is TRBV10-3 and J usage is TRBJ1-1; D uncertain. CDR3 sequence reads: CAISNGGASNTEAFF. The DNA of the CDR3 is TGTGCCATCAGTAATGGCGGAGCGTCGAACACTGAAGCTTTCTTT.